The 7 T cell receptor beta chains below come from one sample, sequenced in a study of T cell responses to AZD1222 COVID-19 vaccine. Sequencing used immunoSEQ multiplex PCR; TCRdb keeps in-frame clones, though not all of them. Seen here are 130,000 to 150,000 clones, around nine tenths observed once, and the top ten hold 4% to 6%. This specimen consisted of peripheral blood, obtained on day 0 of AZD1222 vaccination. The receptors here all came from an adult in good health.

The chain carries TRBV12-5 and TRBJ2-2; D gene ambiguous. Germline CDR1 and CDR2: LGHNT and FRNRAP. Trimming cost V 6 bases and J 6 bases, with 11 bases left between them. The CDR3 has 13 amino acids. CDR3 region: CASGPRPAGELFF. The DNA for the CDR3 is TGTGCTAGTGGCCCCCGGCCCGCCGGGGAGCTGTTTTTT.

The CDR3 protein is CASSLASQETQYF. The CDR3, as DNA: TGTGCCAGCAGCTTGGCGAGCCAAGAGACCCAGTACTTC. The chain combines TRBV5-4 with TRBJ2-5; D unclear. There are 13 residues in the CDR3. Per germline, CDR1 SGHNT and CDR2 YYREEE (reference sequence). The V end lost 0 bases, the J end lost 1 base, and 4 bases lay between the germline ends.

The DNA for the CDR3 is TGTGCCAGCCCCTTCCCGCGGACAAGGATGTACGAGCAGTACTTC. It codes for CASPFPRTRMYEQYF. The V gene is TRBV5-4, the J gene TRBJ2-7; D is possibly TRBD1 (5 bases). V lost 7 bases to trimming and J lost 4 bases, with 21 bases between them. Per the germline V gene, CDR1 is SGHNT and CDR2 is YYREEE (reference sequence). The CDR3 is made up of 15 amino acids.

The chain joins TRBV5-1 to TRBJ1-1, with D unresolved. Germline V gene sequence: CDR1 SGHRS, CDR2 YFSETQ. The CDR3 has 14 residues. Trimming removed 4 bases at V and 1 base at J, with 11 bases between. The CDR3 nucleotides are TGCGCCAGCAGCCCGTACATGCAGAACACTGAAGCTTTCTTT. Translating it yields CASSPYMQNTEAFF.

The chain joins TRBV19 to TRBJ1-1, with D possibly TRBD1 on 5 matching bases. Per the germline V gene, CDR1 is LNHDA and CDR2 is SQIVND (reference sequence). The CDR3 runs 14 residues. Trimming shortened V by 3 bases and J by 1 base, and 9 bases separated the two germline ends. CDR3 coding DNA: TGTGCCAGTAGTATGTATGGACAGAACACTGAAGCTTTCTTT. Amino acids: CASSMYGQNTEAFF.

The V gene is TRBV5-6, the J gene TRBJ1-6; unclear D gene. The germline gives CDR1 SGHDT, CDR2 YYEEEE. The CDR3 sequence is 12 residues long. Trimming stripped 4 bases from V and 5 bases from J, with 4 bases between. The chain's CDR3 is CASSGNNSPLHF. CDR3 nucleotides: TGTGCCAGCAGCGGCAATAATTCACCCCTCCACTTT.

This sequence joins TRBV15 and TRBJ2-1; a possible D gene is TRBD1 (6 bases). The CDR3 covers 15 residues. The V end was cut by 4 bases, the J end by 5 bases, with 15 bases between. The germline V gene has CDR1 LNHNV and CDR2 YYDKDF (reference sequence). The CDR3 nucleotides are TGTGCCACCAGCATCGATCCGGACAGCCACAATGAGCAGTTCTTC. As protein: CATSIDPDSHNEQFF.